These 20 T cell receptor beta chains originate from one sample sequenced in a study of blood T cell repertoires in COVID-19. Sequencing was performed with immunoSEQ multiplex PCR; in TCRdb, only in-frame clones are kept and a portion is missing. This sample has 250,000 to 300,000 clones, with 70% to 90% found just once. Material: peripheral blood. Receptors were obtained from a man in his 60s who had recovered from COVID-19.

This chain connects TRBV21-1 to TRBJ1-2; the table gives TRBD1 as D, unverified against the DNA. TRBV21-1 is a known pseudogene. CDR3 length equals 15 residues. This CDR3 reads CASSRGTGGRYGYTF. The CDR3 DNA follows: TGTGCCAGCAGCAGGGGGACAGGGGGAAGGTATGGCTACACCTTC.

J is TRBJ2-5 and V is TRBV28, with TRBD1 identical over 8 bases. In germline, CDR1 is MDHEN, CDR2 SYDVKM. Losses at the gene ends were 7 bases for V and 2 bases for J; bases not matched to a gene: 9. There are 15 residues in the CDR3. The CDR3 protein is CASNPGGTGQETQYF. As DNA, the CDR3 is TGTGCCAGCAACCCCGGAGGGACAGGACAAGAGACCCAGTACTTC.

This rearrangement joins TRBV7-2 to TRBJ2-1; D is unresolved. V shed 1 base and J shed 4 bases, with 8 bases lying between them. This CDR3 is built from 14 residues. From germline, CDR1 is SGHTA and CDR2 FQGNSA. CDR3 sequence: CASSLGQKYNEQFF. The CDR3 nucleotides are TGTGCCAGCAGCTTAGGACAAAAATACAATGAGCAGTTCTTC.

Remarks on this clone: Different DNA sequences within this sample yield the same CDR3. This rearrangement joins TRBV6-5 to TRBJ2-6, with a tentative D call TRBD2 (5 bases). This CDR3 is built from 15 residues. Germline V CDR1 and CDR2: MNHEY, SVGAGI. V was trimmed by 3 bases and J by 0 bases, leaving 6 bases between them. CDR3: CASSYRGSGANVLTF. CDR3 nucleotide sequence: TGTGCCAGCAGTTATCGGGGCTCTGGGGCCAACGTCCTGACTTTC.

This clone has only a few counts. The gene calls are TRBV12-3 or TRBV12-4 and TRBJ2-7; 9 bases map to TRBD1. After removal of 6 bases from V and 6 bases from J, the junction contained 6 bases not matched to a gene. The CDR3 totals 13 residues. The CDR3 DNA sequence: TGTGCCAGCAGGACAGGGGGATCCAGCGAGCAGTACTTC. The encoded protein is CASRTGGSSEQYF.

This clone came up once. The V gene is TRBV15, the J gene TRBJ2-2, with 9 bases fitting TRBD2. The trim removed 3 bases at V and 0 bases at J, leaving 17 bases unmatched. Germline V gives CDR1 LNHNV, CDR2 YYDKDF (reference sequence). The CDR3 runs 21 residues. The CDR3 is CATSSRPSGVPLNANTGELFF. The CDR3 DNA is TGTGCCACCAGCAGTCGGCCTAGCGGGGTACCACTCAACGCGAACACCGGGGAGCTGTTTTTT.

The chain has TRBV2 and TRBJ1-1; 9 positions agree with TRBD1. Germline-derived CDR1 and CDR2 are SNHLY and FYNNEI. The CDR3 is 17 amino acids. V shed 7 bases and J 4 bases; nucleotides not matched to a gene: 16. The chain's CDR3 is CASTLPGQGRWGTEAFF. CDR3 coding DNA: TGTGCCAGCACCCTCCCGGGACAGGGCCGTTGGGGCACTGAAGCTTTCTTT.

The rearrangement uses TRBV20-1 and TRBJ1-5; 11 bases map to TRBD1. In germline, CDR1 is DFQATT, CDR2 SNEGSKA (reference sequence). The ends lost 3 bases at V and 3 bases at J; junction bases unmatched: 16. The length of the CDR3 is 19 residues. CDR3 coding DNA: TGCAGTGCTAGTTCCCCGGACAGGGGGCTTAATCCGATCAATCAGCCCCAGCATTTT. Protein product: CSASSPDRGLNPINQPQHF.

This chain connects TRBV10-1 to TRBJ2-7, with D hard to call. V was cut by 0 bases and J by 2 bases, with 5 bases left in between. Germline V gene sequence: CDR1 WNHNN, CDR2 SYGVQD (reference sequence). The CDR3 has 13 amino acids. The CDR3 DNA is TGCGCCAGCAGTGAGTCTGCTACCTACGAGCAGTACTTC. Residues: CASSESATYEQYF.

This clone was recorded once. The genes are TRBV19 and TRBJ2-7; tentative D call: TRBD2 (6 bases). Deletions cut 10 bases from V and 1 base from J, with 11 bases between. From germline, CDR1 is LNHDA and CDR2 SQIVND (reference sequence). The CDR3 is made up of 12 amino acids. The CDR3 loop reads CATSRGSYEQYF. The CDR3 DNA sequence: TGTGCCACCTCCCGGGGGTCCTACGAGCAGTACTTC.

V usage is TRBV21-1 and J usage is TRBJ1-1; TRBD1 is the table's D call and was not checked against the DNA. TRBV21-1 is shown as a pseudogene. The CDR3 spans 19 residues. The chain's CDR3 is CASSKALWTGGEMNTEAFF. The CDR3 region has the DNA TGTGCCAGCAGCAAAGCCCTATGGACAGGGGGGGAGATGAACACTGAAGCTTTCTTT.

The chain is built from TRBV15 and TRBJ2-7, with 7 bases identical to TRBD1. This CDR3 contains 16 residues. Per the germline V gene, CDR1 is LNHNV and CDR2 is YYDKDF (reference sequence). V shed 5 bases and J 1 base; nucleotides not matched to a gene: 11. Here the CDR3 reads CATSRSRRGLSYEQYF. DNA of the CDR3: TGTGCCACCAGCCGAAGCCGTAGGGGGCTTTCCTACGAGCAGTACTTC.

This chain uses TRBV29-1 with TRBJ1-2, with 12 bases identical to TRBD1. CDR3 length equals 15 residues. The junction had 6 bases not matched to a gene; V was cut back by 3 bases and J by 4 bases. Germline CDR1 and CDR2: SQVTM and ANQGSEA. The CDR3 DNA sequence: TGCAGCGTTGAGGGGACAGGGGGCTCTAGCTATGGCTACACCTTC. Amino acids: CSVEGTGGSSYGYTF.

The V and J genes are TRBV18 and TRBJ2-1, with 8 bases matching TRBD2. The germline gives CDR1 KGHSH, CDR2 LQKENI. V gave up 1 base and J gave up 3 bases; unmatched junction bases: 5. The CDR3 runs to 16 residues. This CDR3 is CASSPLSGGIYNEQFF. The DNA for the CDR3 is TGTGCCAGCTCACCACTTTCGGGGGGGATCTACAATGAGCAGTTCTTC.

The rearrangement joins TRBV6-6 to TRBJ1-2; D gene ambiguous. The germline V and J ends were trimmed by 0 bases and 6 bases, with 11 bases remaining between them. The CDR3 loop spans 14 amino acids. CDR1 is MNHNY and CDR2 is SVGAGI in the germline V gene (reference sequence). This chain's CDR3 is CASSYSDFEDGYTF. For the CDR3, the DNA is TGTGCCAGCAGTTACTCGGACTTCGAGGATGGCTACACCTTC.

V and J are TRBV19 and TRBJ1-3; D unresolved. Germline-derived CDR1 and CDR2 are LNHDA and SQIVND (reference sequence). Trimming shortened V by 7 bases and J by 3 bases, and 4 bases separated the two germline ends. The CDR3 is made up of 11 amino acids. The CDR3 loop is CASTHGNTIYF. CDR3 DNA sequence: TGTGCCAGTACCCATGGAAACACCATATATTTT. The entire variable domain, with the rest obtained from reference TRBV19 and TRBJ1-3, is as follows: DGGITQSPKYLFRKEGQNVTLSCEQNLNHDAMYWYRQDPGQGLRLIYYSQIVNDFQKGDIAEGYSVSREKKESFPLTVTSAQKNPTAFYLCASTHGNTIYFGEGSWLTVV.

V gene TRBV19 combines with J gene TRBJ2-1, with 10 bases identical to TRBD1. V shed 3 bases and J 7 bases; nucleotides not matched to a gene: 6. Germline V gene lookup returns CDR1 LNHDA and CDR2 SQIVND (reference sequence). This CDR3 is 15 amino acids long. CDR3 sequence: CASSIRGQGLNEQFF. The CDR3 nucleotides are TGTGCCAGTAGTATCCGGGGACAGGGGTTGAATGAGCAGTTCTTC. Variable domain in full (rest from reference TRBV19 and TRBJ2-1): DGGITQSPKYLFRKEGQNVTLSCEQNLNHDAMYWYRQDPGQGLRLIYYSQIVNDFQKGDIAEGYSVSREKKESFPLTVTSAQKNPTAFYLCASSIRGQGLNEQFFGPGTRLTVL.

The chain combines TRBV7-2 with TRBJ2-7; the match to TRBD1 covers 10 bases. Trimming cost V 5 bases and J 0 bases; bases outside gene matches: 10. Germline V gives CDR1 SGHTA, CDR2 FQGNSA. This CDR3 region has 17 residues. Here the CDR3 DNA reads TGTGCCAGCAGCCAAAGACAGGGGGCTGGCCCCTCCTACGAGCAGTACTTC. Translation: CASSQRQGAGPSYEQYF.

The V call is TRBV19, the J call TRBJ1-5, with a possible D match to TRBD1 (6 bases). This CDR3 is built from 15 residues. V was clipped by 0 bases and J by 3 bases, with 9 bases between them. Per the germline V gene, CDR1 is LNHDA and CDR2 is SQIVND (reference sequence). The CDR3, as DNA: TGTGCCAGTAGTATAGACAGGACAGACAATCAGCCCCAGCATTTT. This sequence encodes CASSIDRTDNQPQHF.

The chain combines TRBV10-3 with TRBJ2-7, with D unresolved. Germline CDR1 reads ENHRY; CDR2 reads SYGVKD. CDR3 size: 15 residues. The germline V and J ends were trimmed by 0 bases and 3 bases, with 12 bases remaining between them. This CDR3 is CAISESTRAVYEQYF. CDR3 in DNA: TGTGCCATCAGTGAGTCGACTCGAGCCGTCTACGAGCAGTACTTC.